The clone carrying this T cell receptor beta chain has a handful of counts. Uncontrolled infections, other autoimmune diseases, pregnancy or lactation led to exclusion of patients. In making diagnoses, clinical symptoms, serum thyroxine and TRAb, thyroid ultrasound and orbital computed tomography were all used. The sample is drawn from a study of T cells in Graves' hyperthyroidism and ophthalmopathy. TCR beta CDR3 regions were amplified from RNA. When the TCR CDR3 underwent first-round RT-PCR, the HTBI primer set was used. TCRdb redid the calling of the multiplex PCR reads with MiXCR, one entry per CDR3 protein. The sample lists about 660,000 distinct CDR3 sequences, about 45% seen once, with approximately 6.8% in the top ten. The CDR3 runs 14 residues. V was pared by 3 bases and J by 3 bases, with 4 bases of the junction left unmatched. Germline CDR1 reads DFQATT; CDR2 reads SNEGSKA (reference sequence).

The sequenced sample consisted of peripheral blood or thyroid tissue (not recorded which). This chain uses TRBV20-1 with TRBJ2-7; 11 bases are a match to TRBD1. The clonotype originates from an adult man with Graves' disease, either hyperthyroidism or ophthalmopathy (not recorded which). The CDR3: CSARGTGGFYEQYF. CDR3 bases: TGCAGTGCTAGGGGGACAGGGGGTTTCTACGAGCAGTACTTC.